Shown below are 20 T cell receptor beta chains from a single sample sequenced in a study of blood T cell repertoires in COVID-19 (dated by TCRdb to about 2020). The library was built by means of the immunoSEQ multiplex PCR assay. Here the immuneACCESS table is served through TCRdb, limited to in-frame sequences with V and J called. Missing clones are a known gap in these copies; in checked studies unresolved V genes cover under half, and the rest lacks a known reason. A total of roughly 140,000 clones appear in this sample, 80% to 90% of them only once. The top ten constitute roughly 15% of the sample. The sample consisted of peripheral blood. The receptors come from a woman in her forties with acute or convalescent COVID-19.

This sequence joins TRBV15 and TRBJ2-1, with 9 bases that match TRBD1. This CDR3 is 16 amino acids long. The germline V gene encodes CDR1 LNHNV and CDR2 YYDKDF (reference sequence). With 1 base clipped from V and 7 bases from J, the junction kept 8 bases outside the gene matches. The chain's CDR3 is CATSRVRDRAENEQFF. The CDR3 coding sequence is TGTGCCACCAGCAGAGTTCGGGACAGGGCTGAAAATGAGCAGTTCTTC.

The chain combines TRBV3-1 (or the pseudogene TRBV3-2) with TRBJ2-1; 13 bases line up with TRBD2. The V segment lost 1 base and the J segment 6 bases; nucleotides outside the gene matches: 0. The CDR3 length is 15 residues. Germline CDR1 is LGHDT and CDR2 is YNNKEL (reference sequence). The CDR3 region is CASSQGLAGGNEQFF. The CDR3 DNA sequence: TGTGCCAGCAGCCAAGGACTAGCGGGGGGCAATGAGCAGTTCTTC.

This chain connects TRBV7-2 to TRBJ2-7, with TRBD2 matching 11 bases. CDR1 SGHTA and CDR2 FQGNSA come from the germline V gene. The CDR3 loop spans 15 amino acids. Germline trimming cut 3 bases from V and 2 bases from J; bases unmatched to any gene: 3. The CDR3 loop is CASSLTSGAPYEQYF. The CDR3 DNA reads as TGTGCCAGCAGCTTGACTAGCGGGGCACCCTACGAGCAGTACTTC. The full variable domain, in which reference TRBV7-2 and TRBJ2-7 provide the parts outside the CDR3, is GAGVSQSPSNKVTEKGKDVELRCDPISGHTALYWYRQSLGQGLEFLIYFQGNSAPDKSGLPSDRFSAERTGGSVSTLTIQRTQQEDSAVYLCASSLTSGAPYEQYFGPGTRLTVT.

V is TRBV10-3 and J is TRBJ2-7; perhaps TRBD1 as D (6 bases). The germline V gene encodes CDR1 ENHRY and CDR2 SYGVKD. The length of the CDR3 is 13 residues. V was trimmed by 7 bases and J by 2 bases, leaving 12 bases between them. CDR3 region: CAINGTNTYEQYF. Here the CDR3 DNA reads TGTGCCATCAATGGGACAAATACCTACGAGCAGTACTTC.

This chain connects TRBV6-6 to TRBJ2-1; the match to TRBD2 covers 13 bases. Germline V lookup: CDR1 MNHNY, CDR2 SVGAGI (reference sequence). CDR3 length: 15 residues. After removal of 5 bases from V and 4 bases from J, the junction contained 2 bases not matched to a gene. The CDR3: CASSQTSGRYNEQFF. In DNA form, the CDR3 reads TGTGCCAGCAGTCAGACTAGCGGGAGGTACAATGAGCAGTTCTTC.

The V call is TRBV18, the J call TRBJ2-7; D ambiguous. The CDR3 runs to 13 residues. Germline V gives CDR1 KGHSH, CDR2 LQKENI. V gave up 0 bases and J gave up 0 bases, with 3 bases separating them. The CDR3 region is CASSPPSSYEQYF. DNA for the CDR3: TGTGCCAGCTCACCACCCAGCTCCTACGAGCAGTACTTC.

This sequence joins TRBV27 and TRBJ2-7, with no clear D. CDR1 is MNHEY and CDR2 is SMNVEV in the germline V gene (reference sequence). The CDR3 length is 13 residues. V shed 2 bases and J shed 1 base, with 6 bases lying between them. The CDR3 reads CASSLTESYEQYF. For the CDR3, the DNA is TGTGCCAGCAGTTTAACGGAGTCCTACGAGCAGTACTTC.

This clone was seen a single time. The rearrangement uses TRBV27 and TRBJ2-6; tentative D call: TRBD1 (5 bases). Deletions cut 2 bases from V and 0 bases from J, with 11 bases between. Germline lookup yields CDR1 MNHEY and CDR2 SMNVEV (reference sequence). The CDR3 loop spans 17 amino acids. CDR3 sequence: CASSLAPGYSGANVLTF. DNA of the CDR3: TGTGCCAGCAGTTTAGCTCCAGGGTACTCTGGGGCCAACGTCCTGACTTTC.

This chain links TRBV7-9 with TRBJ2-4; TRBD1 agrees at 8 bases. The CDR3 is made up of 16 amino acids. Looked up from germline, CDR1 is SEHNR and CDR2 is FQNEAQ (reference sequence). Losses at the gene ends were 5 bases for V and 6 bases for J; bases not matched to a gene: 12. The CDR3 bases are TGTGCCAGCAGCATAATTCAGGGGGCGCGAGGAAACATTCAGTACTTC. It codes for CASSIIQGARGNIQYF.

This clone was observed once. The chain joins TRBV9 to TRBJ2-1; D perhaps matches TRBD2 (5 bases). The CDR3 sequence is 15 residues long. V was pared by 3 bases and J by 2 bases, with 12 bases between. Germline lookup yields CDR1 SGDLS and CDR2 YYNGEE. Here the CDR3 DNA reads TGTGCCAGCAGCGCGACGAGGGTGGCCTACAATGAGCAGTTCTTC. Amino acids: CASSATRVAYNEQFF.

The rearrangement uses TRBV11-2 and TRBJ2-2; no clear D gene. V lost 1 base to trimming and J lost 11 bases, with 11 bases between them. The CDR3 sequence is 13 residues long. Looked up from germline, CDR1 is SGHAT and CDR2 is FQNNGV. CDR3 protein: CASSLAPLRELFF. CDR3 in DNA: TGTGCCAGCAGCTTAGCTCCATTGAGAGAGCTGTTTTTT.

This clone was picked up a small number of times. The gene calls are TRBV12-5 and TRBJ2-7; 12 bases are shared with TRBD2. Germline lookup yields CDR1 LGHNT and CDR2 FRNRAP. V trimming: 6 bases; J trimming: 4 bases; junction bases outside the gene matches: 25. This CDR3 is 21 amino acids long. The DNA of the CDR3 is TGTGCTAGTGGCGAACCAACACAGGGCCCGGCGGGACTAGCGGGTTGGTACGAGCAGTACTTC. It codes for CASGEPTQGPAGLAGWYEQYF. The full variable domain, its missing parts supplied by reference TRBV12-5 and TRBJ2-7, is DARVTQTPRHKVTEMGQEVTMRCQPILGHNTVFWYRQTMMQGLELLAYFRNRAPLDDSGMPKDRFSAEMPDATLATLKIQPSEPRDSAVYFCASGEPTQGPAGLAGWYEQYFGPGTRLTVT.

This clone has only one observation. The chain employs TRBV4-1 and TRBJ1-1, with a weak D call TRBD1 (6 bases). Germline loops: CDR1 MGHRA, CDR2 YSYEKL. This CDR3 comprises 15 residues. V was shortened by 0 bases and J by 1 base, with 9 bases between the two germline ends. This CDR3 is CASSQEGGANTEAFF. For the CDR3, the DNA is TGCGCCAGCAGCCAAGAAGGGGGGGCGAACACTGAAGCTTTCTTT.

The V call is TRBV5-4, the J call TRBJ1-6; 9 bases fit TRBD1. V was pared by 0 bases and J by 10 bases, with 8 bases of the junction left unmatched. The germline V gene has CDR1 SGHNT and CDR2 YYREEE (reference sequence). The CDR3 is 16 amino acids. CDR3 sequence: CASSLDAGQGRSPLHF. The CDR3 DNA is TGTGCCAGCAGCTTGGATGCGGGACAGGGACGATCACCCCTCCACTTT. The whole variable domain, remainder taken from reference TRBV5-4 and TRBJ1-6, is ETGVTQSPTHLIKTRGQQVTLRCSSQSGHNTVSWYQQALGQGPQFIFQYYREEENGRGNFPPRFSGLQFPNYSSELNVNALELDDSALYLCASSLDAGQGRSPLHFGNGTRLTVT.

A few counts support this clone. The CDR3, as DNA: TGTGCCAGCAGCTTAGGTGACAGTGGCAATTCACCCCTCCACTTT. Translated: CASSLGDSGNSPLHF. The chain links TRBV7-6 to TRBJ1-6; possibly TRBD1 for D (5 bases). Trimming took 1 base from V and 7 from J, leaving 11 bases between them. The length of the CDR3 is 15 residues. CDR1 and CDR2 from the germline V gene are SGHVS and FNYEAQ.

This chain connects TRBV28 to TRBJ2-1, with D possibly TRBD1 on 5 matching bases. With 7 bases removed from V and 9 bases from J, the gap between germline ends came to 13 bases. CDR1 and CDR2 (germline): MDHEN, SYDVKM. The length of the CDR3 is 12 residues. As DNA, the CDR3 is TGTGCCAGCACTCAAGGGGTCCCTGAGCAGTTCTTC. Translation gives CASTQGVPEQFF.

The CDR3 sequence is CASSEAGGPTDTQYF. For the CDR3, the DNA is TGTGCCAGCAGTGAAGCGGGGGGCCCCACAGATACGCAGTATTTT. The chain links TRBV5-4 to TRBJ2-3; 9 positions agree with TRBD2. The germline V gene encodes CDR1 SGHNT and CDR2 YYREEE (reference sequence). The CDR3 consists of 15 residues. V lost 5 bases, J lost 2 bases, and 6 bases stayed unmatched.

This chain connects TRBV6-5 to TRBJ1-2; D is undetermined. V was shortened by 6 bases and J by 13 bases, with 12 bases between the two germline ends. The CDR3 is 10 amino acids. Germline CDR1 MNHEY, CDR2 SVGAGI. The CDR3 DNA follows: TGTGCCAGCAGGGCCGAAGAGGCCACCTTC. Amino acids: CASRAEEATF.

CDR3 sequence (DNA): TGTGCCACCAGTGATCCTATTAACGGAGGAAAACTGTTTTTT. It is translated as CATSDPINGGKLFF. The V and J genes are TRBV24-1 and TRBJ1-4, with unresolved D. This CDR3 comprises 14 residues. Germline CDR1 KGHDR, CDR2 SFDVKD. Trimming took off 3 bases at V and 10 bases at J, with 14 bases between the two ends.

This clone was counted once. The chain joins TRBV14 to TRBJ2-3; 11 bases fit TRBD2. The CDR3 is 16 residues long. V lost 3 bases to trimming and J lost 2 bases; unmatched junction nucleotides: 4. The germline V gene has CDR1 SGHDN and CDR2 FVKESK. The CDR3 bases are TGTGCCAGCAGCCAGCAACTAGCGGGGGACACAGATACGCAGTATTTT. This sequence encodes CASSQQLAGDTDTQYF.